What follows are 19 T cell receptor beta chains derived from one specimen sequenced in a study of T-cell reconstitution after alpha-beta-depleted transplantation in children. These TCRs' antigens remain unknown. The study, taken as a whole, reports: Fresh T-cell production supplied most of the T-cell counts and diversity seen one year after transplant.

The TCRbeta library was prepared with unique molecular identifiers. MiXCR, applied by TCRdb to the PCR reads, yields one record per CDR3 protein. There are fewer than 350,000 distinct CDR3 sequences in the sample; 6.5% to 9% occur only once, and approximately 8.6% lies in the top ten. The sample was peripheral blood, taken 360 days after TCRalphabeta/CD19-depleted stem cell transplant. Receptor source: a female patient aged 2 to 10 who had a stem cell transplant for Fanconi anemia, so the T cells may come from the graft donor.

The gene calls are TRBV28 and TRBJ1-2; 7 nucleotides match TRBD1. V lost 6 bases to trimming and J lost 5 bases; unmatched junction nucleotides: 9. Germline assignment: CDR1 MDHEN and CDR2 SYDVKM. The CDR3 extends over 14 amino acids. CDR3 in amino acids: CASRTGSSVYGYTF. The CDR3 nucleotides read TGTGCCAGCAGGACAGGGTCGTCAGTATATGGCTACACCTTC.

This clonotype was seen ten or more times. The chain couples TRBV5-5 to TRBJ2-2; D perhaps matches TRBD1 (6 bases). Trimming took off 4 bases at V and 2 bases at J, with 15 bases between the two ends. Germline loops: CDR1 SGHKS, CDR2 YYEKEE (reference sequence). This CDR3 is 16 amino acids long. DNA for the CDR3: TGTGCCAGCAGCACGCTGACAGGCCAAAACACCGGGGAGCTGTTTTTT. This encodes CASSTLTGQNTGELFF.

V usage is TRBV7-2 and J usage is TRBJ2-3; D is ambiguous. Germline V gives CDR1 SGHTA, CDR2 FQGNSA. The CDR3 is made up of 14 amino acids. V was cut by 4 bases and J by 2 bases, with 10 bases left in between. The CDR3 sequence: CASSSTGPTDTQYF. The DNA for the CDR3 is TGTGCCAGCAGCTCGACTGGCCCCACAGATACGCAGTATTTT.

At least ten counts were recorded for this clonotype. This chain uses TRBV12-3 or TRBV12-4 with TRBJ2-3; TRBD1 aligns across 8 bases. J gave up 1 base and V 6 bases, and 9 bases lay outside the gene matches. There are 16 residues in the CDR3. CDR3 DNA sequence: TGTGCCAGCAGCTACCAGGGGGCCAGGGGCACAGATACGCAGTATTTT. Translating gives CASSYQGARGTDTQYF.

The chain recombines TRBV6-5 with TRBJ1-1; 10 nucleotides line up with TRBD1. CDR1 is MNHEY and CDR2 is SVGAGI in the germline V gene. This CDR3 contains 16 residues. V trimming: 4 bases; J trimming: 6 bases; junction bases outside the gene matches: 11. The CDR3 DNA sequence: TGTGCCAGCAGTTCCTCCCCGGGACAGGGGAGAGCTGAAGCTTTCTTT. Encoded protein: CASSSSPGQGRAEAFF.

The V and J genes are TRBV2 and TRBJ2-7, with 7 bases that match TRBD1. The CDR3 extends over 14 amino acids. The germline CDR1 and CDR2 sequences are SNHLY and FYNNEI. Trimming removed 7 bases from V and 2 bases from J; junction bases left unmatched: 8. For the CDR3, the DNA is TGTGCCAGCACCTCAACACAGGGGCCCTACGAGCAGTACTTC. Its translation: CASTSTQGPYEQYF.

This clonotype appeared many times. The V and J genes are TRBV28 and TRBJ2-5; tentatively, D is TRBD1 (6 bases). The CDR3 consists of 16 residues. The V and J ends lost 4 bases and 1 base respectively, with 16 bases between them. Germline assignment: CDR1 MDHEN and CDR2 SYDVKM. CDR3 in DNA: TGTGCCAGCAGTTCAAACCTGTTACAGGGCCAAGAGACCCAGTACTTC. Residues: CASSSNLLQGQETQYF.

There are many counts of this clonotype. The chain uses TRBV20-1 and TRBJ2-2; weak D call: TRBD1 (5 bases). This CDR3 is built from 12 residues. Germline CDR1 and CDR2: DFQATT and SNEGSKA (reference sequence). Trimming took 5 bases from V and 7 from J, leaving 11 bases between them. The CDR3 here is CSAAIQGGELFF. The CDR3 DNA sequence: TGCAGTGCTGCCATCCAGGGCGGGGAGCTGTTTTTT.

This chain uses TRBV7-6 with TRBJ2-6; D is undetermined. CDR1 SGHVS and CDR2 FNYEAQ come from the germline V gene. V gave up 1 base and J gave up 0 bases, with 13 bases separating them. CDR3 size: 18 residues. The CDR3 region has the DNA TGTGCCAGCAGCTTAGTTCGTCAGGATTACTCTGGGGCCAACGTCCTGACTTTC. It encodes CASSLVRQDYSGANVLTF.

Many counts were recorded for this clonotype. The rearrangement links TRBV7-3 to TRBJ2-3; TRBD2 agrees at 7 bases. V lost 2 bases and J lost 3; bases outside the gene matches: 8. The germline V gene has CDR1 SGHTA and CDR2 FQGTGA. This CDR3 has 16 residues. CDR3 DNA sequence: TGTGCCAGCAGCTTAGATGCGGGAGTCCCGACAGATACGCAGTATTTT. Translating it yields CASSLDAGVPTDTQYF.

This clonotype was counted only a few times. The chain has TRBV7-3 and TRBJ2-3; D possibly uses TRBD1 or TRBD2 (5 bases each). Germline assignment: CDR1 SGHTA and CDR2 FQGTGA. The CDR3 is 15 amino acids. The V and J ends lost 3 bases and 0 bases respectively, with 10 bases between them. In DNA, the CDR3 is TGTGCCAGCAGCTTTACGGGGCTTAGCACAGATACGCAGTATTTT. This sequence encodes CASSFTGLSTDTQYF.

This clonotype has at least ten counts. This sequence joins TRBV5-1 and TRBJ1-2, with 8 positions matching TRBD1. The CDR3 runs 18 residues. V was clipped by 4 bases and J by 2 bases; unmatched bases: 16. CDR1 SGHRS and CDR2 YFSETQ come from the germline V gene. CDR3 in amino acids: CASSPDPQGALRNYGYTF. The CDR3 nucleotides are TGCGCCAGCAGCCCGGATCCGCAGGGGGCGCTAAGGAACTATGGCTACACCTTC.

There are many counts of this clonotype. The V gene is TRBV12-3 or TRBV12-4, the J gene TRBJ1-6; tentatively, D is TRBD1 (5 bases). The CDR3 extends over 15 amino acids. V was trimmed by 6 bases and J by 1 base, leaving 10 bases between them. CDR3 sequence reads: CASRRRVSYNSPLHF. In DNA, the CDR3 is TGTGCCAGCAGGCGCAGGGTTTCCTATAATTCACCCCTCCACTTT.

This clonotype has ten or more counts. The V gene is TRBV7-9, the J gene TRBJ2-7; perhaps TRBD2 as D (5 bases). Germline V gives CDR1 SEHNR, CDR2 FQNEAQ (reference sequence). The V end was cut by 1 base, the J end by 1 base, with 8 bases between. CDR3 length: 14 amino acids. CDR3 region: CASSLEGVSYEQYF. The DNA of the CDR3 is TGTGCCAGCAGCTTAGAGGGAGTTTCCTACGAGCAGTACTTC.

This clonotype was found many times. The genes are TRBV15 and TRBJ2-3; D gene ambiguous. V lost 8 bases and J lost 2, with 11 bases in between. Germline V gives CDR1 LNHNV, CDR2 YYDKDF (reference sequence). The CDR3 consists of 13 residues. The CDR3 DNA follows: TGTGCCACCTATGGTTCTCTCACAGATACGCAGTATTTT. This translates into CATYGSLTDTQYF.

The J gene is TRBJ1-1, the V gene TRBV7-9; TRBD1 is a possible D gene (5 bases). Germline CDR1 SEHNR, CDR2 FQNEAQ (reference sequence). The V end was cut by 1 base, the J end by 4 bases, with 10 bases between. The CDR3 runs 14 residues. CDR3 nucleotide sequence: TGTGCCAGCAGCTTAGACGGAAGGGGCACTGAAGCTTTCTTT. Its translation: CASSLDGRGTEAFF. The full variable domain, completed using reference TRBV7-9 and TRBJ1-1, is DTGVSQNPRHKITKRGQNVTFRCDPISEHNRLYWYRQTLGQGPEFLTYFQNEAQLEKSRLLSDRFSAERPKGSFSTLEIQRTEQGDSAMYLCASSLDGRGTEAFFGQGTRLTVV.

This clonotype was observed many times. This sequence joins TRBV21-1 and TRBJ2-3; the D call in the table, TRBD2, was not verified against the DNA. TRBV21-1 has pseudogene status. The CDR3 sequence is 16 residues long. The CDR3 sequence: CASPPPGTSYTDTQYF. The DNA for the CDR3 is TGTGCCAGCCCGCCTCCAGGGACTTCCTACACAGATACGCAGTATTTT.

The V call is TRBV18, the J call TRBJ1-1, with a weak D call TRBD1 (6 bases). CDR3 length: 12 residues. Per the germline V gene, CDR1 is KGHSH and CDR2 is LQKENI. Between the trimmed V and J ends, which lost 6 bases and 11 bases, there was a span of 16 bases. CDR3 protein: CASSPGTLYAFF. The CDR3 DNA follows: TGTGCCAGCTCCCCCGGGACACTGTATGCTTTCTTT.

This clonotype has a handful of counts. The chain joins TRBV18 to TRBJ1-1; no reliable D call. The germline V and J ends were trimmed by 0 bases and 0 bases, with 8 bases remaining between them. Germline V lookup: CDR1 KGHSH, CDR2 LQKENI. The CDR3 runs to 15 residues. The CDR3 here is CASSPPEGMNTEAFF. The CDR3 DNA reads as TGTGCCAGCTCACCACCGGAGGGAATGAACACTGAAGCTTTCTTT. The full variable domain, its missing parts supplied by reference TRBV18 and TRBJ1-1, is NAGVMQNPRHLVRRRGQEARLRCSPMKGHSHVYWYRQLPEEGLKFMVYLQKENIIDESGMPKERFSAEFPKEGPSILRIQQVVRGDSAAYFCASSPPEGMNTEAFFGQGTRLTVV.